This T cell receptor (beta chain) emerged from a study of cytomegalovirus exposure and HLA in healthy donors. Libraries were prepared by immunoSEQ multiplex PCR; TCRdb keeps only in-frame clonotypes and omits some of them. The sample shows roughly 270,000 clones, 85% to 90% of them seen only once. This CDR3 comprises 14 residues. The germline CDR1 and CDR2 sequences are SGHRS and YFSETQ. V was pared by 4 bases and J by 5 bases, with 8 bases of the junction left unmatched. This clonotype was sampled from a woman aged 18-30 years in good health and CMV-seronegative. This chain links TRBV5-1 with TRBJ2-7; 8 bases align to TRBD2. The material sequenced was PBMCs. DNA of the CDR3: TGCGCCAGCAGCCCGGGGGGGGACCCCCACGAGCAGTACTTC. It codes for CASSPGGDPHEQYF.